This T cell receptor (beta chain) was captured by sequencing in a study of blood T cell repertoires in COVID-19. Overall study: The United States, Italy and Spain supplied acute and convalescent COVID-19 samples. The analysed material was cDNA or gDNA that came from T cells, B-cell-depleted T cells, or PBMCs.

The germline gives CDR1 SGHNT, CDR2 YYREEE (reference sequence). This CDR3 spans 19 amino acids. Trimming took off 0 bases at V and 0 bases at J, with 20 bases between the two ends. Per the original data handling: Cell counts per sample came from amplifying reference gene primers. The assay was immunoSEQ multiplex PCR, and TCRdb's table has in-frame clones only and misses some. The V and J calls and clone size come from that table; D and trimming were worked out from the DNA. The sample includes 150,000 to 200,000 clones, roughly nine tenths of them seen just once. The source material was peripheral blood. The sequence came from a man aged 70-80 years with active or convalescent COVID-19. The J gene is TRBJ2-3, the V gene TRBV5-4, with TRBD1 as a possible D gene (6 bases). Here the CDR3 reads CASSLAGRTVQTSTDTQYF. Here the CDR3 DNA reads TGTGCCAGCAGCTTGGCCGGGCGGACAGTTCAAACTAGCACAGATACGCAGTATTTT. The whole variable domain, remainder taken from reference TRBV5-4 and TRBJ2-3, is ETGVTQSPTHLIKTRGQQVTLRCSSQSGHNTVSWYQQALGQGPQFIFQYYREEENGRGNFPPRFSGLQFPNYSSELNVNALELDDSALYLCASSLAGRTVQTSTDTQYFGPGTRLTVL.